A selection of T cell receptor beta chains follows, all from one sample in a study of T-cell reconstitution after alpha-beta-depleted transplantation in children. Each CDR3 protein is one row after TCRdb ran MiXCR on the PCR reads. The sample holds about 370,000 distinct CDR3 sequences, 20% seen once. Sequenced material: PBMCs from the stem cell graft donor, taken from the stem cell graft. Receptor source: a human donor who donated a stem cell graft to a child with acute myeloid leukemia. Both conserved end residues are part of each CDR3. The D gene is left open where the match is weak. Clone size is not always given. Where it is, it says once, few, many or a class for expanded clones.

clone_size	v_call	j_call	d_call	cdr3_aa	cdr3_nt
.	TRBV29-1	TRBJ2-3	.	CSVIQGGTDTQYF	TGCAGCGTAATACAGGGGGGGACAGATACGCAGTATTTT
many	TRBV18	TRBJ2-7	.	CASSPPDRQRYEQYF	TGTGCCAGCTCACCCCCAGACAGGCAACGCTACGAGCAGTACTTC
.	TRBV7-9	TRBJ2-5	.	CASSARGGDQETQYF	TGTGCCAGCAGCGCAAGGGGGGGAGACCAAGAGACCCAGTACTTC
few	TRBV29-1	TRBJ2-1	TRBD2	CSVPGGYSFNEQFF	TGCAGCGTTCCGGGGGGGTATTCTTTCAATGAGCAGTTCTTC
few	TRBV4-3	TRBJ1-3	.	CASSQALGASGNTIYF	TGCGCCAGCAGCCAAGCCCTCGGCGCCTCTGGAAACACCATATATTTT
many	TRBV12-3/TRBV12-4	TRBJ2-7	TRBD2	CASSPGTSYEQYF	TGTGCCAGCAGCCCGGGGACTAGCTACGAGCAGTACTTC
few	TRBV29-1	TRBJ2-5	.	CSVESAGKETQYF	TGCAGCGTTGAATCGGCAGGGAAAGAGACCCAGTACTTC
many	TRBV29-1	TRBJ2-1	TRBD2	CSVDPGTSDYNEQFF	TGCAGCGTTGATCCTGGGACTAGCGATTACAATGAGCAGTTCTTC
.	TRBV5-1	TRBJ2-3	.	CASSQQLSSTDTQYF	TGCGCCAGCAGCCAACAGCTTTCTAGCACAGATACGCAGTATTTT
few	TRBV7-2	TRBJ1-1	.	CASSLARDAEAFF	TGTGCCAGCAGCTTAGCCAGGGACGCTGAAGCTTTCTTT
many	TRBV29-1	TRBJ2-7	TRBD2	CSVEFFGEGVGYEQYF	TGCAGCGTTGAATTCTTCGGGGAGGGAGTAGGTTACGAGCAGTACTTC
many	TRBV24-1	TRBJ2-1	TRBD2	CATGDGGSYNEQFF	TGTGCCACCGGGGACGGGGGGTCCTACAATGAGCAGTTCTTC
few	TRBV29-1	TRBJ2-7	TRBD1	CSVEGRGDRDSYEQYF	TGCAGCGTTGAAGGTCGAGGGGACAGGGACTCCTACGAGCAGTACTTC
many	TRBV20-1	TRBJ2-3	.	CSASLLRGTDTQYF	TGCAGTGCTAGTCTTTTGCGGGGCACAGATACGCAGTATTTT
.	TRBV5-6	TRBJ2-1	.	CASSLLYDNEQFF	TGTGCCAGCAGCTTGTTGTACGACAATGAGCAGTTCTTC
.	TRBV6-5	TRBJ2-7	.	CASSTQAGSYEQYF	TGTGCCAGCAGTACTCAGGCCGGCTCCTACGAGCAGTACTTC